This record concerns one T cell receptor beta chain sequence. In the study's own analysis: Nucleated cell counts were estimated from reference gene primer amplification. The data were produced by immunoSEQ multiplex PCR, yet TCRdb's version contains in-frame clones alone and is incomplete. V and J calls and clone size are copied from that table; D and trimming were computed from the DNA. The profile shows approximately 170,000 clones, more than 75% of them singletons. The data were taken from a study of blood T cell repertoires in COVID-19. Study-wide background: COVID-19 samples collected from the United States, Italy and Spain covered acute and convalescent phases. Sample material is recorded as cDNA or gDNA derived from T cells, B-cell-depleted T cells, or PBMCs.

This CDR3 contains 15 residues. Germline values: CDR1 KGHSH, CDR2 LQKENI. V trimming: 6 bases; J trimming: 7 bases; junction bases outside the gene matches: 11. Sequencing was done on a sample of peripheral blood. The chain carries TRBV18 and TRBJ2-2; 7 bases line up with TRBD2. The sequence was obtained from a man in his fifties who had recovered from COVID-19. The CDR3 sequence: CASSQAGNRVGELFF. Written as DNA, the CDR3 is TGTGCCAGCTCTCAAGCGGGAAATCGGGTCGGGGAGCTGTTTTTT.